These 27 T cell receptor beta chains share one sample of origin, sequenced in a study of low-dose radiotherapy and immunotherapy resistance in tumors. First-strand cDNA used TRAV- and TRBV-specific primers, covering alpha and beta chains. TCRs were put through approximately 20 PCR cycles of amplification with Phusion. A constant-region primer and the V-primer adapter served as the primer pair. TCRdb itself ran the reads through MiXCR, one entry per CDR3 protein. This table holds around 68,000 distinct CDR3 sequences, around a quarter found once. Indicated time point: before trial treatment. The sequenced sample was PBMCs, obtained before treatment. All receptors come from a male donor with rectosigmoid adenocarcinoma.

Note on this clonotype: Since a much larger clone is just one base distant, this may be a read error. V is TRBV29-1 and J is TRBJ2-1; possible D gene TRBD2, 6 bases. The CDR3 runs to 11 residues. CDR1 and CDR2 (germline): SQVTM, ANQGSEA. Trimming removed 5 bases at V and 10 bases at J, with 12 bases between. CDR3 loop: CSVRPSEEQFF. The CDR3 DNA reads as TGCAGCGTTAGACCTAGCGAGGAGCAGTTCTTC.

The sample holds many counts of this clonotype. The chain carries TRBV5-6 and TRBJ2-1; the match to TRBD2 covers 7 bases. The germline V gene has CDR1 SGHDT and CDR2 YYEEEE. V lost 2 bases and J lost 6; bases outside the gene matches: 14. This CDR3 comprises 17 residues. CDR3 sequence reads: CASSFSSAGLFFNEQFF. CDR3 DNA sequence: TGTGCCAGCAGCTTTTCCTCAGCGGGACTCTTTTTCAATGAGCAGTTCTTC.

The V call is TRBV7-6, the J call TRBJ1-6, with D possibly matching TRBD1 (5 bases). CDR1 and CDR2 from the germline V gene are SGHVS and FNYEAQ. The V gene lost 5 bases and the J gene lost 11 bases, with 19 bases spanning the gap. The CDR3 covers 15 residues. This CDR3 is CASSPMPGRAAPLHF. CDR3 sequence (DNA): TGTGCCAGCAGCCCAATGCCAGGGAGGGCGGCACCCCTCCACTTT. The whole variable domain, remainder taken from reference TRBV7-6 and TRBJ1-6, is GAGVSQSPRYKVTKRGQDVALRCDPISGHVSLYWYRQALGQGPEFLTYFNYEAQQDKSGLPNDRFSAERPEGSISTLTIQRTEQRDSAMYRCASSPMPGRAAPLHFGNGTRLTVT.

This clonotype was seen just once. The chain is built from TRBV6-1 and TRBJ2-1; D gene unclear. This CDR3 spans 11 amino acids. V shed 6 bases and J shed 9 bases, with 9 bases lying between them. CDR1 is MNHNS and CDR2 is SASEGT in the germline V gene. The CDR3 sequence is CASRFSGEQFF. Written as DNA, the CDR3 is TGTGCCAGCAGGTTCTCCGGTGAGCAGTTCTTC.

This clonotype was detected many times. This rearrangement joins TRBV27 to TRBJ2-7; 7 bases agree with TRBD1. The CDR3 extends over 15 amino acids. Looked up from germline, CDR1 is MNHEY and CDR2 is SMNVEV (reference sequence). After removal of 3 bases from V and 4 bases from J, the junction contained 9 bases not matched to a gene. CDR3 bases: TGTGCCAGCAGTTTCTGGGACAGATACATGTACGAGCAGTACTTC. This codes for CASSFWDRYMYEQYF.

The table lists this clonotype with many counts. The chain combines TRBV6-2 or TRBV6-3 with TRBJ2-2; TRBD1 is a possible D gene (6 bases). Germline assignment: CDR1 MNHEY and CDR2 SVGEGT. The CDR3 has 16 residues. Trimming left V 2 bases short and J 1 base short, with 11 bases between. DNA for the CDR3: TGTGCCAGCAGTTACCAGGGGACACTGAACACCGGGGAGCTGTTTTTT. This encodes CASSYQGTLNTGELFF.

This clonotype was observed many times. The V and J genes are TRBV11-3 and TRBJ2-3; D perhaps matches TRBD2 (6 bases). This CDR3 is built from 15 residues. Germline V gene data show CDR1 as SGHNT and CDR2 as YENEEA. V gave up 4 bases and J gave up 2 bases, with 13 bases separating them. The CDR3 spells CASSSGTSYTDTQYF. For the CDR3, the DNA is TGTGCCAGCAGCTCCGGGACTTCGTACACAGATACGCAGTATTTT. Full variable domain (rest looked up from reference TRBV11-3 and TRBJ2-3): EAGVVQSPRYKIIEKKQPVAFWCNPISGHNTLYWYLQNLGQGPELLIRYENEEAVDDSQLPKDRFSAERLKGVDSTLKIQPAELGDSAVYLCASSSGTSYTDTQYFGPGTRLTVL.

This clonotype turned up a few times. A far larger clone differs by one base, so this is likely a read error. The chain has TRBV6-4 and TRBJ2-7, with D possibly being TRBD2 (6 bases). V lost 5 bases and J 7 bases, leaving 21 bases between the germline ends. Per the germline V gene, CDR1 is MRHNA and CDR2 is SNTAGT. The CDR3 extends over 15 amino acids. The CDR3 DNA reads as TGTGCCAGCAGTCTGGAGGGAGGTTCCTACAATGAGCAGTACTTC. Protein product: CASSLEGGSYNEQYF.

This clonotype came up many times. CDR3 in amino acids: CASRRDSGNTIYF. In DNA, the CDR3 is TGTGCCAGCAGGCGGGACAGTGGAAACACCATATATTTT. This chain joins TRBV28 and TRBJ1-3; 7 nucleotides agree with TRBD1. Germline V gene lookup returns CDR1 MDHEN and CDR2 SYDVKM. Trimming took 6 bases from V and 3 from J; bases not matched to a gene: 2. CDR3 size: 13 residues.

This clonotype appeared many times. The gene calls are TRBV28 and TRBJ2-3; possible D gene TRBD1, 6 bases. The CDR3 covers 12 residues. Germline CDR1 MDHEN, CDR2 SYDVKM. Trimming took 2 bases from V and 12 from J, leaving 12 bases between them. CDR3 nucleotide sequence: TGTGCCAGCAGTTTACAGGGGTACCTCCAGTATTTT. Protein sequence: CASSLQGYLQYF.

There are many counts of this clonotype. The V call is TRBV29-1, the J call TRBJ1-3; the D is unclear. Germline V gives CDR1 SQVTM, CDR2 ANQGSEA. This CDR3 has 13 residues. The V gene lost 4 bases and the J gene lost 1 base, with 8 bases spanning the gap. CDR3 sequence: CSVASESGNTIYF. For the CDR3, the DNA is TGCAGCGTTGCTAGTGAATCTGGAAACACCATATATTTT.

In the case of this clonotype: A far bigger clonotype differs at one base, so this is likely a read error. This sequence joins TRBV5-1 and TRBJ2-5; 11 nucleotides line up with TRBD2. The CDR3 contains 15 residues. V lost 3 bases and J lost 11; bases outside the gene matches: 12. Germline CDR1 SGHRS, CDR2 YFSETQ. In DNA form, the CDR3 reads TGCGCCAGCAGCTCCGGGACTAGCGGTTACAATGAGCAGTACTTC. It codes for CASSSGTSGYNEQYF.

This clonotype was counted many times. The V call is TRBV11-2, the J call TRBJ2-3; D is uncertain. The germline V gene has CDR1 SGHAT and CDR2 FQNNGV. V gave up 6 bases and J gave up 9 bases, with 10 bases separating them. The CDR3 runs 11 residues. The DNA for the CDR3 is TGTGCCAGCAGGAAAAGTGAAACGCAGTATTTT. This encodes CASRKSETQYF.

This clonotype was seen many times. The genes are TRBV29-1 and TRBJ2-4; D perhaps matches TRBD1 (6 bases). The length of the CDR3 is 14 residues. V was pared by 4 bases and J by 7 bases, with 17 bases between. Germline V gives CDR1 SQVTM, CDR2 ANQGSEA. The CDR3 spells CSVVNGQTANIQYF. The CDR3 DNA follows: TGCAGCGTTGTGAACGGACAGACTGCGAACATTCAGTACTTC.

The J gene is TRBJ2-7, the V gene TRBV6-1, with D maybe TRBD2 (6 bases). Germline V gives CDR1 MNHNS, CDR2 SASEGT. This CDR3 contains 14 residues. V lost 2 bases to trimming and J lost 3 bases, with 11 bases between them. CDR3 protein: CASSESISGYEQYF. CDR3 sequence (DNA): TGTGCCAGCAGTGAATCAATTAGCGGCTACGAGCAGTACTTC.

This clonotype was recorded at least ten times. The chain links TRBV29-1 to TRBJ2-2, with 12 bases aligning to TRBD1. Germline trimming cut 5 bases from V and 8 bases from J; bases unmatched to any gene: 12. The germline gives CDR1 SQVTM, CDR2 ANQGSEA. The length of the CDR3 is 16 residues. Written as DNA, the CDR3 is TGCAGCGTTAGGGACAGGGGGCGCGGGGGCGCGGGGGAGCTGTTTTTT. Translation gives CSVRDRGRGGAGELFF.

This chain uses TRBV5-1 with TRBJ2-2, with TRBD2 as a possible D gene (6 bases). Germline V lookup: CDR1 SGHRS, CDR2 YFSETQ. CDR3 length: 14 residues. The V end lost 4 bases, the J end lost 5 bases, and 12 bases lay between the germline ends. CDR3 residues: CASSALATTGELFF. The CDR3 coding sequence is TGCGCCAGCAGCGCCCTAGCGACGACCGGGGAGCTGTTTTTT. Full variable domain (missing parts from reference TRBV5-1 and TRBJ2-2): KAGVTQTPRYLIKTRGQQVTLSCSPISGHRSVSWYQQTPGQGLQFLFEYFSETQRNKGNFPGRFSGRQFSNSRSEMNVSTLELGDSALYLCASSALATTGELFFGEGSRLTVL.

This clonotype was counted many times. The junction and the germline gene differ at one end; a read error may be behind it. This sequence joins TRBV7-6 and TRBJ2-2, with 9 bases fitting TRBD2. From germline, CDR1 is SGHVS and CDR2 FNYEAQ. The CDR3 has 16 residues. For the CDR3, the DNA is TGTGCTAGCAGGAAAACTAGCGGGCTGAACACCGGGGAGCTGTTTTTT. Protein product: CASRKTSGLNTGELFF.

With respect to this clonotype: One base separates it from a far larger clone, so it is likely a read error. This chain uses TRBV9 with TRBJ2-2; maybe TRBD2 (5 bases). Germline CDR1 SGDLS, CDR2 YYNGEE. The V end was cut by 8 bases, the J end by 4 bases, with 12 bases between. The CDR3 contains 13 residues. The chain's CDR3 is CARLVGGTGELFF. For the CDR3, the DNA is TGTGCCAGACTAGTAGGCGGCACCGGGGAGCTGTTTTTT. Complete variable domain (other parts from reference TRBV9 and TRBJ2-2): DSGVTQTPKHLITATGQRVTLRCSPRSGDLSVYWYQQSLDQGLQFLIQYYNGEERAKGNILERFSAQQFPDLHSELNLSSLELGDSALYFCARLVGGTGELFFGEGSRLTVL.

The CDR3 DNA reads TGTGCCAGCAGTTTATATAGTGCCTCGGACTCTCAGCCCCAGCATTTT. This translates into CASSLYSASDSQPQHF. V usage is TRBV12-3 or TRBV12-4 and J usage is TRBJ1-5, with D unclear. CDR3 size: 16 residues. The V end lost 2 bases, the J end lost 6 bases, and 17 bases lay between the germline ends.

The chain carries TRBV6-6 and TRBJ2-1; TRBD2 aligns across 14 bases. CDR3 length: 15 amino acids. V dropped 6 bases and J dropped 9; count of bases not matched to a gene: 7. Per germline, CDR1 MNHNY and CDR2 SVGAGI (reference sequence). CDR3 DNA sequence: TGTGCCAGCAGCCAGGGACTAGCGGGGGCGGTTGAGCAGTTCTTC. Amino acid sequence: CASSQGLAGAVEQFF.

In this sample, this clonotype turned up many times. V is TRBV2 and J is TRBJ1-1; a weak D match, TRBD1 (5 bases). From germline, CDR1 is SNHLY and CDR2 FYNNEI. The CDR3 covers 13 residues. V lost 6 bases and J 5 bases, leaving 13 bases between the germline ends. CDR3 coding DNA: TGTGCCAGCAGGGGGACGGTGGGGACTGAAGCTTTCTTT. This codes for CASRGTVGTEAFF.

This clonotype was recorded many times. The CDR3 protein is CSARGGGIQETQYF. The CDR3 DNA is TGCAGCGCCCGAGGTGGCGGAATCCAAGAGACCCAGTACTTC. This chain links TRBV29-1 with TRBJ2-5; D not certain. V was cut by 7 bases and J by 1 base, with 16 bases left in between. The CDR3 consists of 14 residues. In germline, CDR1 is SQVTM, CDR2 ANQGSEA.

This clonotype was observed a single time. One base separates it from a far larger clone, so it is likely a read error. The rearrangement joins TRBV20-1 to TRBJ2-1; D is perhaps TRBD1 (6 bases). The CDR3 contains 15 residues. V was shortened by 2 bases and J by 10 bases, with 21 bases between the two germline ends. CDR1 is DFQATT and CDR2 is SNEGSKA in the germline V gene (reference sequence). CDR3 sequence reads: CSARIGQRSSYEQFF. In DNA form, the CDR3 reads TGCAGTGCTAGAATTGGACAGAGAAGCTCCTACGAGCAGTTCTTC.

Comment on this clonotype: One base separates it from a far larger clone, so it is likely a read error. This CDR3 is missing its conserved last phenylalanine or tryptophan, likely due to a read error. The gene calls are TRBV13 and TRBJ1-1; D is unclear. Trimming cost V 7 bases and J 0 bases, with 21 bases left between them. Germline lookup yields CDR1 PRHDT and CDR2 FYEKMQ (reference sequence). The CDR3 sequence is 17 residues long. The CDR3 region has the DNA TGTGCCAGCACCATCGCGGGAACAGCCGTGATGAACACTGAAGCTTTCTTA. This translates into CASTIAGTAVMNTEAFL.

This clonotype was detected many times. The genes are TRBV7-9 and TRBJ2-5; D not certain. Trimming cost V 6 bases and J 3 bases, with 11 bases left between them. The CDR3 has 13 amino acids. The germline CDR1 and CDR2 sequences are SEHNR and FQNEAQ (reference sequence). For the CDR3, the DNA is TGTGCCAGCAGATCCTACTCAAAAGAGACCCAGTACTTC. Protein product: CASRSYSKETQYF.

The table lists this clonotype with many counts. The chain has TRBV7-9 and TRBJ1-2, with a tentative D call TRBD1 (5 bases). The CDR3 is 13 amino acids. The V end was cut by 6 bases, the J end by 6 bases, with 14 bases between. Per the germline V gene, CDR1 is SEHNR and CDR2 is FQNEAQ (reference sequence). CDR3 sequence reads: CASSSQTVNGYTF. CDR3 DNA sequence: TGTGCCAGCAGTTCCCAGACAGTAAATGGCTACACCTTC.